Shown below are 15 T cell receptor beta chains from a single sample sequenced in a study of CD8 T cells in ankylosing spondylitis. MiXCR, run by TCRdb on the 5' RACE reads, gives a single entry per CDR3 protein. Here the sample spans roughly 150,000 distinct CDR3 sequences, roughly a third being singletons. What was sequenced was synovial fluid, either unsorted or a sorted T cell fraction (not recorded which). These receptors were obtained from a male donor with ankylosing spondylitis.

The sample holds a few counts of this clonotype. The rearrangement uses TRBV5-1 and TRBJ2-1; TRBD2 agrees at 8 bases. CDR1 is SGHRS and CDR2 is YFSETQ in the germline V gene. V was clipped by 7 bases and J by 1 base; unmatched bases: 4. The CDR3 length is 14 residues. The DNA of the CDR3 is TGCGCCAGCGCCGGGACTAGGTCCTACAATGAGCAGTTCTTC. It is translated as CASAGTRSYNEQFF.

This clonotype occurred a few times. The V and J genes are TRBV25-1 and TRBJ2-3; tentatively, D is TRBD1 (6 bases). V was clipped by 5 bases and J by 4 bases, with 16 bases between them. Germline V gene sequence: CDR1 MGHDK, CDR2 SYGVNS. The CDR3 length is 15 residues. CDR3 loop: CASSPADRQADTQYF. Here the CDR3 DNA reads TGTGCCAGCAGTCCAGCCGACAGACAGGCAGATACGCAGTATTTT. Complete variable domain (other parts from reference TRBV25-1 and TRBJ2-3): EADIYQTPRYLVIGTGKKITLECSQTMGHDKMYWYQQDPGMELHLIHYSYGVNSTEKGDLSSESTVSRIRTEHFPLTLESARPSHTSQYLCASSPADRQADTQYFGPGTRLTVL.

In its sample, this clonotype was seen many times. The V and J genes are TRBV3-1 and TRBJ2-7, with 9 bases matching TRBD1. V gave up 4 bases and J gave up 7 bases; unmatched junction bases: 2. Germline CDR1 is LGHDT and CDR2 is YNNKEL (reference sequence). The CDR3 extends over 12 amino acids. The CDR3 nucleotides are TGTGCCAGCAGCCGGACAGGGGCGGAGCAGTACTTC. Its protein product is CASSRTGAEQYF.

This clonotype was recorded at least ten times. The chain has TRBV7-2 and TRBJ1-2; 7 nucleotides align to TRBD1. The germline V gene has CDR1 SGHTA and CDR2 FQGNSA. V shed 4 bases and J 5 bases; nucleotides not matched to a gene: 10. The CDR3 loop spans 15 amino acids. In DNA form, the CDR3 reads TGTGCCAGCAGCTCAGCCGGGACAGCGATTTATGGCTACACCTTC. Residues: CASSSAGTAIYGYTF.

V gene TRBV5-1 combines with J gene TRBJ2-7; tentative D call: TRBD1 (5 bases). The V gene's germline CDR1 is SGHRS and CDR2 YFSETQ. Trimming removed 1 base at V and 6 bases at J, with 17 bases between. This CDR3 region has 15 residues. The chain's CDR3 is CASSLYTGESSEQYF. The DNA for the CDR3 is TGCGCCAGCAGCTTGTATACAGGAGAGTCATCCGAGCAGTACTTC.

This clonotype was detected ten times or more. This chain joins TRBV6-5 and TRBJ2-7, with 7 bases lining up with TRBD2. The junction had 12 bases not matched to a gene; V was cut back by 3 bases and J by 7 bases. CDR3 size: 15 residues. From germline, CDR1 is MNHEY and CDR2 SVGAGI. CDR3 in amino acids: CASSYRTAGVGEQYF. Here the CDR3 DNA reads TGTGCCAGCAGTTATCGTACCGCGGGGGTGGGGGAGCAGTACTTC.

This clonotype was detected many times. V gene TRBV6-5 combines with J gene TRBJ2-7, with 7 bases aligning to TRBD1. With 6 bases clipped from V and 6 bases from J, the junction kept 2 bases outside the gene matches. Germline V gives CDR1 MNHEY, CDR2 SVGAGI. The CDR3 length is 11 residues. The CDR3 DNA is TGTGCCAGCAGCTACAGGGGCGAGCAGTACTTC. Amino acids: CASSYRGEQYF.

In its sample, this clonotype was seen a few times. The CDR3, as DNA: TGCAGTGCTGCTCCGGGGGGGACGGTGAATCAGCCCCAGCATTTT. This sequence encodes CSAAPGGTVNQPQHF. J is TRBJ1-5 and V is TRBV20-1; D possibly corresponds to TRBD1 (5 bases). Germline CDR1 and CDR2: DFQATT and SNEGSKA (reference sequence). Trimming took off 5 bases at V and 4 bases at J, with 18 bases between the two ends. The CDR3 runs to 15 residues.

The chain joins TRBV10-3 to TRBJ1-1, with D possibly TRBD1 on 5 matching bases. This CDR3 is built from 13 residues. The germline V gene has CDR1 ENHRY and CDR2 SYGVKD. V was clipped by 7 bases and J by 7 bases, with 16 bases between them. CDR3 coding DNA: TGTGCCATCACCGAACTTCCAGGGAGTGAAGCTTTCTTT. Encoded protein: CAITELPGSEAFF.

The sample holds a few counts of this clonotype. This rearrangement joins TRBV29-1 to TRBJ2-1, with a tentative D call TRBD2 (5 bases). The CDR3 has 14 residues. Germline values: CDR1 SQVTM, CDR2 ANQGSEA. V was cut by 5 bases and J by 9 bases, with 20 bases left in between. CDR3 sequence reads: CSVPPGGRDGEQFF. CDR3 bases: TGCAGCGTTCCCCCCGGCGGGCGAGATGGTGAGCAGTTCTTC.

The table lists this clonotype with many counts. CDR3 amino acids: CAISDTPREKLFF. The CDR3 DNA follows: TGTGCCATCAGCGACACGCCCCGCGAAAAACTGTTTTTT. The chain employs TRBV10-3 and TRBJ1-4; D gene ambiguous. Germline V gene sequence: CDR1 ENHRY, CDR2 SYGVKD. Trimming removed 6 bases from V and 8 bases from J, with 13 bases in between. The CDR3 is 13 residues long.

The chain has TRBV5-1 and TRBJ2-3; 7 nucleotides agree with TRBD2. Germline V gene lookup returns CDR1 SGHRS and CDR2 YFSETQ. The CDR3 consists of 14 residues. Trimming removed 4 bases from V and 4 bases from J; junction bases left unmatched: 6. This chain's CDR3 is CASSPRTSSDTQYF. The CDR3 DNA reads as TGCGCCAGCAGCCCTAGGACTAGTTCAGATACGCAGTATTTT.

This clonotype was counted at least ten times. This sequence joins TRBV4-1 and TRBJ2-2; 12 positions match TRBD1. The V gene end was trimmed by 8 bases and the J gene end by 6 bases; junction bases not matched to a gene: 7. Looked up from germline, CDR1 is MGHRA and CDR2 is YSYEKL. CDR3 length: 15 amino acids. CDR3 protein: CASGRDRGPAGELFF. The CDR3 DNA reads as TGCGCCAGCGGAAGGGACAGGGGGCCGGCCGGGGAGCTGTTTTTT.

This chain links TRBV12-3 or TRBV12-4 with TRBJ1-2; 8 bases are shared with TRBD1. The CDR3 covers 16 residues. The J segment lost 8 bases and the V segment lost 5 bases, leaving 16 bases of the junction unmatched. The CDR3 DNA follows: TGTGCCAGCAGTCGACAGGGGACAGGCAGGACTCACGGCTACACCTTC. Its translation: CASSRQGTGRTHGYTF.

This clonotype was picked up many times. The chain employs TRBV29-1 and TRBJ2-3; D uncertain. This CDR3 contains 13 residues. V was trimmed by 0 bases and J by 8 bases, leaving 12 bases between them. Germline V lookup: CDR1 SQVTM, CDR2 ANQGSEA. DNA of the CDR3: TGCAGCGTTGAAGACGTGTTGTTCGGTACGCAGTATTTT. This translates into CSVEDVLFGTQYF.